This T cell receptor beta chain was identified in a study of blood T cell repertoires in COVID-19. As originally analysed: Reference gene primer amplification in the assay estimated nucleated cell counts. Method: immunoSEQ multiplex PCR; TCRdb's copy keeps in-frame clones and lacks some. V and J calls and clone size are given by that table; D and trimming were obtained from the DNA. The sample consists of about 110,000 clones, 80% to 90% of them appearing once. In germline, CDR1 is SGHVS, CDR2 FNYEAQ. The V gene lost 1 base and the J gene lost 3 bases, with 10 bases spanning the gap. The CDR3 has 16 residues.

The sequence was collected from a woman over 75 with acute or convalescent COVID-19. Sequenced material: peripheral blood. The chain links TRBV7-6 to TRBJ1-6; no definite D call. The CDR3 DNA reads as TGTGCCAGCAGCTTAGGGAGATTAGACTATAATTCACCCCTCCACTTT. It translates to CASSLGRLDYNSPLHF.